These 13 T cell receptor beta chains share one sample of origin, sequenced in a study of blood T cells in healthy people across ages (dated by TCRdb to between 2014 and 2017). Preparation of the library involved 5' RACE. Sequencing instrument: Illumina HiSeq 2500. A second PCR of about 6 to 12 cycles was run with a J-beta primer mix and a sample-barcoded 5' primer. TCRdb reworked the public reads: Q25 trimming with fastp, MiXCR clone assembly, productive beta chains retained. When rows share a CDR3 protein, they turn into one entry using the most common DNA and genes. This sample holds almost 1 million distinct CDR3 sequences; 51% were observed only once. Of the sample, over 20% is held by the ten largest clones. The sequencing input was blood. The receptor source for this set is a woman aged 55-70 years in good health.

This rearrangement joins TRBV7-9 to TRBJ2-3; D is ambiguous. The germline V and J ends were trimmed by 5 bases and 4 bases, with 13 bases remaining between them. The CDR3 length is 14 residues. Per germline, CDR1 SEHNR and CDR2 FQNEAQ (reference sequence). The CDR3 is CASSPRRGADTQYF. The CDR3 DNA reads TGTGCCAGCAGCCCCCGAAGAGGCGCAGATACGCAGTATTTT.

The DNA of the CDR3 is TGTGCCAGCAGCTTAAACCCAGCGGCTAGCACAGATACGCAGTATTTT. This codes for CASSLNPAASTDTQYF. The chain couples TRBV7-3 to TRBJ2-3; D possibly corresponds to TRBD2 (5 bases). The CDR3 length is 16 residues. The V gene's germline CDR1 is SGHTA and CDR2 FQGTGA. V lost 1 base, J lost 0 bases, and 11 bases lay in between.

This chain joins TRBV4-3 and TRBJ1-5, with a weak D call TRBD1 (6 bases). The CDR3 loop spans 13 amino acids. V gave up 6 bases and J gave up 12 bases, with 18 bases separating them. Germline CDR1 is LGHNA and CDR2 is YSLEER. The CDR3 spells CASSPDLWGLQHF. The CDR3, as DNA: TGCGCCAGCAGTCCCGATCTCTGGGGGCTCCAGCATTTT.

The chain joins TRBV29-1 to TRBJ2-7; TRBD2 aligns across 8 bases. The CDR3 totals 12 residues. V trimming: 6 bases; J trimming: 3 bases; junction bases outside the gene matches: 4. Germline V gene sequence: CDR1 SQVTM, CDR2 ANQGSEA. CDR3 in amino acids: CSVAGEGYEQYF. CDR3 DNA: TGCAGCGTAGCGGGAGAGGGCTACGAGCAGTACTTC.

The CDR3 bases are TGTGCCAGCAGCACTCTCCAAGCAGGTGCCAATACGCAGTATTTT. This translates into CASSTLQAGANTQYF. This chain uses TRBV7-2 with TRBJ2-3; D is unclear. The germline gives CDR1 SGHTA, CDR2 FQGNSA. This CDR3 comprises 15 residues. The germline V and J ends were trimmed by 5 bases and 7 bases, with 19 bases remaining between them.

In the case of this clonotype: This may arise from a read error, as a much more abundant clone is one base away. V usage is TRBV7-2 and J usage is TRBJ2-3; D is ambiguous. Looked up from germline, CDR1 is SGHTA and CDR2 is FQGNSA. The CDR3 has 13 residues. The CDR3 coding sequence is TGTGTCAGCAGCCGTAGGAGCACAGATACGCAGTATTTT. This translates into CVSSRRSTDTQYF. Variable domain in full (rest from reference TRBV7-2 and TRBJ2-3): GAGVSQSPSNKVTEKGKDVELRCDPISGHTALYWYRQSLGQGLEFLIYFQGNSAPDKSGLPSDRFSAERTGGSVSTLTIQRTQQEDSAVYLCVSSRRSTDTQYFGPGTRLTVL.

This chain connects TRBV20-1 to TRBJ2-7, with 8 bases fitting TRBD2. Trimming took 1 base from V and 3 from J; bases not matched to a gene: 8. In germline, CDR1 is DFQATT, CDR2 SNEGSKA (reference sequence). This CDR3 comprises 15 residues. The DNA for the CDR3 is TGCAGTGCTAGAGTGACGACTAGCGTGGACTACGAGCAGTACTTC. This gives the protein CSARVTTSVDYEQYF.

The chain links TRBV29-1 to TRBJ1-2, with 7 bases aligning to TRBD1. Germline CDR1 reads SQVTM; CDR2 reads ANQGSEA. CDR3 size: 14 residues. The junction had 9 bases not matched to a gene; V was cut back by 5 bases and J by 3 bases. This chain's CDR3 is CSVTRQGVYYGYTF. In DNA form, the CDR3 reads TGCAGCGTTACCCGACAGGGTGTCTACTATGGCTACACCTTC.

The CDR3 here is CSARGLWDQTGNSPLHF. DNA for the CDR3: TGCAGTGCTAGAGGCCTATGGGATCAGACAGGGAATTCACCCCTCCACTTT. The rearrangement uses TRBV20-1 and TRBJ1-6; 7 bases are a match to TRBD1. CDR3 length equals 17 residues. Germline trimming cut 1 base from V and 7 bases from J; bases unmatched to any gene: 13. Per the germline V gene, CDR1 is DFQATT and CDR2 is SNEGSKA (reference sequence).

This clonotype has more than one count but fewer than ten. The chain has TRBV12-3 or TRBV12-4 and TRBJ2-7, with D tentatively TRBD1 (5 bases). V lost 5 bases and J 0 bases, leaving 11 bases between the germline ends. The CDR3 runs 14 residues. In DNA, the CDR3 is TGTGCCAGCAGTCGACCCGACAGCTCCTACGAGCAGTACTTC. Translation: CASSRPDSSYEQYF.

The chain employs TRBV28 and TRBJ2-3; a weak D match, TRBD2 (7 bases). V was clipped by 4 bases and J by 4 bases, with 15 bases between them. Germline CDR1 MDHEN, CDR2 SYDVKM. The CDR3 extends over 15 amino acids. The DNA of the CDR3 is TGTGCCAGCAGTTCTCTAGCGGAGGGGGCAGATACGCAGTATTTT. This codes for CASSSLAEGADTQYF.

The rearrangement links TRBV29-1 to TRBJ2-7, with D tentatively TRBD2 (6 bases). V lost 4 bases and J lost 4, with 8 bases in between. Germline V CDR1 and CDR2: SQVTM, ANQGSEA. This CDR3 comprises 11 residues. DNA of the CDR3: TGCAGCGTTGTTGGGGGGTACGAGCAGTACTTC. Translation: CSVVGGYEQYF.

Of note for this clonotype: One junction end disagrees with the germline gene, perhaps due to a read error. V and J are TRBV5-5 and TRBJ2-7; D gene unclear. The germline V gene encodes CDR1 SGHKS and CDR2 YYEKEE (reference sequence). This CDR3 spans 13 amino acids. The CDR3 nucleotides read TGTGCCAGCAGCTTAATCGTGTCGCGCGAGCAGTGCTTC. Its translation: CASSLIVSREQCF.